Shown below are 3 T cell receptor beta chains from a single sample sequenced in a study of T cell responses to AZD1222 COVID-19 vaccine. TCRdb's table, derived via immunoSEQ multiplex PCR, lists solely in-frame clones and lacks some. The sample includes tens of thousands of clones, approximately 91% seen only once; the top ten take under 13%. The sample in question was peripheral blood, obtained on day 0 of AZD1222 vaccination. Every receptor here comes from an adult in good health.

The gene calls are TRBV28 and TRBJ2-5; TRBD1 aligns across 10 bases. CDR3 length equals 17 residues. From germline, CDR1 is MDHEN and CDR2 SYDVKM. V dropped 4 bases and J dropped 4; count of bases not matched to a gene: 12. CDR3 sequence (DNA): TGTGCCAGCAGTTCGACGAGGACAGGGGGGGTCTTAGAGACCCAGTACTTC. Translation gives CASSSTRTGGVLETQYF.

This rearrangement joins TRBV7-2 to TRBJ2-5; 9 bases are a match to TRBD2. The J segment lost 2 bases and the V segment lost 5 bases, leaving 9 bases of the junction unmatched. The CDR3 has 16 amino acids. Looked up from germline, CDR1 is SGHTA and CDR2 is FQGNSA. CDR3 sequence (DNA): TGTGCCAGCAGCGGTCTTGCGGGGGGGAGTCAAGAGACCCAGTACTTC. Translating gives CASSGLAGGSQETQYF.

V is TRBV19 and J is TRBJ1-4; D call uncertain. V lost 1 base and J lost 8, with 11 bases in between. The CDR3 covers 14 residues. Germline V CDR1 and CDR2: LNHDA, SQIVND (reference sequence). CDR3 coding DNA: TGTGCCAGTAGTATAGCTGCGGGTGAGGAAAAACTGTTTTTT. Translating gives CASSIAAGEEKLFF.